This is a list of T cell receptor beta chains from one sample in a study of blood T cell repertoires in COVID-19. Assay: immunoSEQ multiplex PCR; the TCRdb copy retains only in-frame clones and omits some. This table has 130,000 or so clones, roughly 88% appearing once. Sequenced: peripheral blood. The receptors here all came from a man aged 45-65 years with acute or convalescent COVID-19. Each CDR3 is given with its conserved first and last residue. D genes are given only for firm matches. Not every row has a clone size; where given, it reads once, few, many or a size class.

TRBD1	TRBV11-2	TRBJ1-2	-	CASSLTGQGGLVDYGYTF	TGTGCCAGCAGCTTAACGGGACAGGGGGGTTTAGTTGACTATGGCTACACCTTC
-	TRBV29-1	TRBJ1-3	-	CSAELGSGNTIYF	TGCAGCGCCGAACTCGGTTCGGGAAACACCATATATTTT
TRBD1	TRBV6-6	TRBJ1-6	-	CASQGGLGNSPLHF	TGTGCCAGCCAGGGGGGTCTTGGGAATTCACCCCTCCACTTT
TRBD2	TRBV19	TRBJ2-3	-	CASSATRPSGSLSTQYF	TGTGCCAGTAGTGCGACTCGTCCTAGCGGGAGTCTCAGTACGCAGTATTTT
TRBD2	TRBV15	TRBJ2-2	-	CATSFPGLAGVGELFF	TGTGCCACCAGCTTTCCGGGACTAGCGGGAGTCGGGGAGCTGTTTTTT
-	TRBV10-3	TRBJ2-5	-	CAISTGSSQETQYF	TGTGCCATCAGTACCGGGTCCTCGCAAGAGACCCAGTACTTC
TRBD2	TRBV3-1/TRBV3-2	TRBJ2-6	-	CASSPPQTSGRPSGANVLTF	TGTGCCAGCAGCCCACCCCAGACTAGCGGGAGACCCTCTGGGGCCAACGTCCTGACTTTC
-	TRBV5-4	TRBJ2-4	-	CASSARDRGNIQYF	TGTGCCAGCAGCGCACGGGACCGGGGGAACATTCAGTACTTC
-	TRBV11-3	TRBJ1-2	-	CASSHTNYGYTF	TGTGCCAGCAGTCACACTAACTATGGCTACACCTTC
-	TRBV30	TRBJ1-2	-	CAWSDRGDYGYTF	TGTGCCTGGAGTGACCGGGGGGACTATGGCTACACCTTC
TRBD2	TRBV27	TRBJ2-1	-	CASSLTPGLAGMDEQFF	TGTGCCAGCAGTTTAACCCCTGGACTAGCGGGTATGGATGAGCAGTTCTTC
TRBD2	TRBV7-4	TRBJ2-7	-	CASSLRGGRASYEQYF	TGTGCCAGCAGCTTAAGGGGCGGGAGGGCCTCCTACGAGCAGTACTTC
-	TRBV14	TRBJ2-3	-	CASRKASGTDTQYF	TGTGCCAGCAGAAAAGCTTCGGGCACAGATACGCAGTATTTT
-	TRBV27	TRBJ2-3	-	CASSFWQGGTDTQYF	TGTGCCAGCAGTTTCTGGCAGGGTGGCACAGATACGCAGTATTTT
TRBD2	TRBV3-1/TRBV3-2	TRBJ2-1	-	CASSRRSPGLASDEQFF	TGTGCCAGCAGCCGGCGTTCCCCGGGACTAGCGTCCGATGAGCAGTTCTTC
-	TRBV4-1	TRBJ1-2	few	CASSPLGGPDGYTF	TGCGCCAGCAGCCCGCTGGGGGGGCCCGATGGCTACACCTTC
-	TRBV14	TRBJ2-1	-	CASSQFGGGLYNEQFF	TGTGCCAGCAGCCAATTCGGCGGAGGCCTTTACAATGAGCAGTTCTTC
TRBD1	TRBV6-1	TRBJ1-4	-	CASSEAVGGGVRTNEKLFF	TGTGCCAGCAGTGAAGCCGTAGGAGGGGGCGTTAGGACTAATGAAAAACTGTTTTTT
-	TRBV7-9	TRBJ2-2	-	CASSSSGTGELFF	TGTGCCAGCAGCTCGTCGGGCACCGGGGAGCTGTTTTTT
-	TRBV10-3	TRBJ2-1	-	CAIRWGGDEQFF	TGTGCCATAAGGTGGGGGGGCGATGAGCAGTTCTTC
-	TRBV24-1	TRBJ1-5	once	CATSAPDRRFNQPQHF	TGTGCCACCAGTGCCCCCGACAGGAGATTCAATCAGCCCCAGCATTTT
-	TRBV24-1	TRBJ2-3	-	CATSDSSARTDTQYF	TGTGCCACCAGTGATTCTAGCGCCCGCACAGATACGCAGTATTTT
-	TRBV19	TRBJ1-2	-	CASSIRSVSNNYGYTF	TGTGCCAGTAGTATAAGGAGTGTTAGCAATAACTATGGCTACACCTTC
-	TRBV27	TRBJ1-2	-	CASSPGPQGYTF	TGTGCCAGCAGTCCAGGTCCCCAGGGCTACACCTTC
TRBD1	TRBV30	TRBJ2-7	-	CAWSARDRGSYEQYF	TGTGCCTGGAGTGCCCGGGACAGGGGTTCCTACGAGCAGTACTTC
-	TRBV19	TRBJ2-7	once	CASSSKGGPYEQYF	TGTGCCAGTAGTTCCAAAGGAGGCCCCTACGAGCAGTACTTC
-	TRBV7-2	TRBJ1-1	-	CASSWAGVDTEAFF	TGTGCCAGCAGCTGGGCAGGGGTAGACACTGAAGCTTTCTTT
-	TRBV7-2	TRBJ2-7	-	CASSILGSFYEQYF	TGTGCCAGCAGCATTCTCGGGAGCTTCTACGAGCAGTACTTC
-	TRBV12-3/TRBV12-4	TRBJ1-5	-	CASSYGGAQPQHF	TGTGCCAGCAGTTACGGGGGGGCTCAGCCCCAGCATTTT
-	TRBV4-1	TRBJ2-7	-	CASSQARSDPSYEQYF	TGCGCCAGCAGCCAAGCGCGGTCGGATCCTTCCTACGAGCAGTACTTC
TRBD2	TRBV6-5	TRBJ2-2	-	CASCSGSRNTGELFF	TGTGCCAGCTGTAGCGGGAGCCGAAACACCGGGGAGCTGTTTTTT
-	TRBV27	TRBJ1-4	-	CASRPKLMGRQNEKLFF	TGTGCCAGCCGCCCCAAATTGATGGGCAGACAAAATGAAAAACTGTTTTTT
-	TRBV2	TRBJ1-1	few	CASSEDDRNEAFF	TGTGCCAGCAGTGAAGACGACAGGAACGAAGCTTTCTTT
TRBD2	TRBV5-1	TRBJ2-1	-	CASSEPSGSLGFF	TGCGCCAGCAGCGAGCCTAGCGGGAGTCTAGGGTTCTTC
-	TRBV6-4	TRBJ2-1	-	CASSETQGNEQFF	TGTGCCAGCAGTGAAACGCAGGGGAATGAGCAGTTCTTC
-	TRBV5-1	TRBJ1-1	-	CASSRSGTGTSTEAFF	TGCGCCAGCAGTCGTTCCGGGACCGGGACTTCCACTGAAGCTTTCTTT
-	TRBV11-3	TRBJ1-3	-	CASSPVLGGTSNTIYF	TGTGCCAGCAGCCCGGTTCTCGGGGGGACCTCGAACACCATATATTTT
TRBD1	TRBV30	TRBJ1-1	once	CASNRDRVGLF	TGTGCCTCGAACCGGGACAGGGTGGGCCTCTTT
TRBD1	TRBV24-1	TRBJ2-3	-	CATSDSTQGYADTQYF	TGTGCCACCAGTGATTCGACACAGGGGTACGCAGATACGCAGTATTTT
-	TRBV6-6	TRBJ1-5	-	CASAGGFGNQPQHF	TGTGCCAGCGCCGGGGGGTTCGGTAATCAGCCCCAGCATTTT
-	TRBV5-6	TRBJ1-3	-	CASSLSGPRIGNTIYF	TGTGCCAGCAGCTTGTCAGGGCCCCGCATTGGAAACACCATATATTTT
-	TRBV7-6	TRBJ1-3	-	CASSLAPVSGNTIYF	TGTGCCAGCAGCTTAGCCCCGGTCTCTGGAAACACCATATATTTT
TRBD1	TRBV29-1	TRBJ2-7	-	CSVEGYPGQGGTYEQYF	TGCAGCGTTGAAGGTTACCCGGGACAGGGTGGTACCTACGAGCAGTACTTC
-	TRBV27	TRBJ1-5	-	CASSFQRAGQPQHF	TGTGCCAGCAGTTTCCAGCGGGCTGGTCAGCCCCAGCATTTT
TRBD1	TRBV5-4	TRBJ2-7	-	CASSLRDRENEQYF	TGTGCCAGCAGCTTAAGGGACAGGGAGAACGAGCAGTACTTC
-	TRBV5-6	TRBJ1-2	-	CASSRSGTPNYGYTF	TGTGCCAGCAGTCGATCCGGGACACCGAACTATGGCTACACCTTC
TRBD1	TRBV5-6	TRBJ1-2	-	CASSSQGTVAFYGYTF	TGTGCCAGCAGCTCACAGGGGACAGTAGCTTTCTATGGCTACACCTTC
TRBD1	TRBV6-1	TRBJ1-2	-	CASSEVGTGKYGYTF	TGTGCCAGCAGTGAAGTGGGGACAGGGAAGTATGGCTACACCTTC
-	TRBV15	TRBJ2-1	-	CATSRDFRRWTHNEQFF	TGTGCCACCAGCAGAGATTTCCGGAGGTGGACCCACAATGAGCAGTTCTTC
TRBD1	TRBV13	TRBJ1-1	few	CASSRNRGDTEAFF	TGTGCCAGCAGCCGTAACAGGGGTGACACTGAAGCTTTCTTT
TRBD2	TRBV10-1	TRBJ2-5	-	CASSELLAGEETQYF	TGCGCCAGCAGTGAATTACTAGCGGGAGAAGAGACCCAGTACTTC
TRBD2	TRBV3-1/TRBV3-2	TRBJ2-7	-	CASSQDFSGTSGRPSYEQYF	TGTGCCAGCAGCCAAGACTTCTCTGGAACGAGCGGGAGGCCCTCCTACGAGCAGTACTTC
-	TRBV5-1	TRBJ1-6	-	CASTATASQDSPLHF	TGCGCCAGCACCGCGACGGCCAGCCAGGATTCACCCCTCCACTTT
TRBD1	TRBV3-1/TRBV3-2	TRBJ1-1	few	CASRRGQGNTEAFF	TGTGCCAGCAGGAGGGGACAGGGGAACACTGAAGCTTTCTTT
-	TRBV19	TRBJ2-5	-	CASSIGQSQETQYF	TGTGCCAGTAGTATCGGACAGTCCCAAGAGACCCAGTACTTC
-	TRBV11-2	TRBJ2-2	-	CASSRGGPGELFF	TGTGCCAGCAGTCGAGGGGGTCCCGGGGAGCTGTTTTTT
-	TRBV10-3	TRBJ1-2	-	CAISESPANYGYTF	TGTGCCATCAGTGAGTCCCCAGCTAACTATGGCTACACCTTC
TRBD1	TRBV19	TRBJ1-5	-	CASSPGQGGQPQHF	TGTGCCAGTAGCCCAGGACAGGGAGGACAGCCCCAGCATTTT
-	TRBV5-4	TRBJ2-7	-	CASSQQSPWSDEQYF	TGTGCCAGCAGCCAACAATCTCCGTGGAGCGACGAGCAGTACTTC
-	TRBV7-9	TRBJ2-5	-	CASSLALIETQYF	TGTGCCAGCAGCTTAGCCCTAATAGAGACCCAGTACTTC